The clone carrying this T cell receptor beta chain was picked up a small number of times. What it binds is unknown. CD45RO-negative cells were positively selected for CCR7, leaving out terminally differentiated effector memory CD45RA+ cells. Every one of the donors was a Caucasian adult that lived in Nashville, Tennessee. Researchers ran the assay at a deep level. Using immunoSEQ multiplex PCR, the repertoire was profiled, and TCRdb retains in-frame clones only, with some absent. The data contain approximately 600,000 clones, roughly 95% of them singletons. This specimen comes from a study of shared clonotypes between healthy human individuals. Findings of the study overall: Estimated richness was generally greater in naive than memory subsets.

V was trimmed by 10 bases and J by 6 bases, leaving 7 bases between them. CDR3 length: 9 residues. Germline values: CDR1 SGDLS, CDR2 YYNGEE. The sequence was obtained from a woman under 40 in good health. Sequenced: naive CD8+ T cells sorted from blood. This chain uses TRBV9 with TRBJ1-1; D remains ambiguous. The CDR3 loop reads CASDPEAFF. CDR3 coding DNA: TGTGCCTCCGACCCTGAAGCTTTCTTT.